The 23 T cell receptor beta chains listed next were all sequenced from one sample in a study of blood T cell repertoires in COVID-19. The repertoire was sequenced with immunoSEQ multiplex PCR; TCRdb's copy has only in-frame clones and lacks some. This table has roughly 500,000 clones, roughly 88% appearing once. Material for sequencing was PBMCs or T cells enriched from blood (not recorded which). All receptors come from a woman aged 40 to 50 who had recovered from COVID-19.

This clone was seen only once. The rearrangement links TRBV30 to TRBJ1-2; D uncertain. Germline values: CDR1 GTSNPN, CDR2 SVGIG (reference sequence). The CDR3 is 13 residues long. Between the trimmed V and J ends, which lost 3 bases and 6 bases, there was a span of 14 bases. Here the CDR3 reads CAWRTAGNHGYTF. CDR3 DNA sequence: TGTGCCTGGAGAACCGCGGGAAACCATGGCTACACCTTC.

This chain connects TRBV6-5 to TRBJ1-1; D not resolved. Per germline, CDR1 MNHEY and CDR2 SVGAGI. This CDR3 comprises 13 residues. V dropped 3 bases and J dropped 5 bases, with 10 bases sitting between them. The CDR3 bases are TGTGCCAGCAGTTATCCGGGGAGGACTGAAGCTTTCTTT. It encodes CASSYPGRTEAFF.

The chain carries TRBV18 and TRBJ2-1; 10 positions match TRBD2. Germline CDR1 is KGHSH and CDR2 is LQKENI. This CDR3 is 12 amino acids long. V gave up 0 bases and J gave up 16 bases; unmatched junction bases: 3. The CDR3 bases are TGTGCCAGCTCACCACCGAGCGGGGGGGCCTTCTTC. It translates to CASSPPSGGAFF.

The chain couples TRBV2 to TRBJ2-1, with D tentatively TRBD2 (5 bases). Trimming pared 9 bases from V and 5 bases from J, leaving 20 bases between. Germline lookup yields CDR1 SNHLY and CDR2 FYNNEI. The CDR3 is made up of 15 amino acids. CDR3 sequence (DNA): TGTGCCAGATCAATTAGCGCTTCTCGGGACAATGAGCAGTTCTTC. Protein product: CARSISASRDNEQFF.

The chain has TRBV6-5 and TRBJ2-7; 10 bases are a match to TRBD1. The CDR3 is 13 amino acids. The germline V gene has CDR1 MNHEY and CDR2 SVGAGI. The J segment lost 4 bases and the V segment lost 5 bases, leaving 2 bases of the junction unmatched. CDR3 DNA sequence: TGTGCCAGCAGTCAGGACAGGGGGTACGAGCAGTACTTC. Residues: CASSQDRGYEQYF.

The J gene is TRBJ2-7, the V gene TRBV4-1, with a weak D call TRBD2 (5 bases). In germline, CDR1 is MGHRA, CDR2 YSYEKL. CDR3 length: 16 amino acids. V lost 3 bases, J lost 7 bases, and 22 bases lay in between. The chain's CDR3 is CASSQMPASGSGEQYF. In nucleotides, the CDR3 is TGCGCCAGCAGCCAGATGCCCGCTTCGGGGTCGGGTGAGCAGTACTTC.

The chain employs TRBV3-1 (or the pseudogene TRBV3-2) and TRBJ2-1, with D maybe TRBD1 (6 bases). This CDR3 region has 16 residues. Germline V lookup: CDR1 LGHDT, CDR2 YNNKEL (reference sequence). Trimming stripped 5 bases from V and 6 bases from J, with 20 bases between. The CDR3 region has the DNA TGTGCCAGCAGCGACCGAGACAGGTCTAAGGCCAATGAGCAGTTCTTC. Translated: CASSDRDRSKANEQFF.

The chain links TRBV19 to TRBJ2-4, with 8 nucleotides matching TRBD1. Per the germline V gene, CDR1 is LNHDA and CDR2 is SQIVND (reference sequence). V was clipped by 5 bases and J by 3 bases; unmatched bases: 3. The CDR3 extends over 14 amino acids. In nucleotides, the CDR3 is TGTGCCAGTAGTCGGACAGGGCTCAAAAACATTCAGTACTTC. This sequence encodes CASSRTGLKNIQYF.

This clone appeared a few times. The CDR3 region has the DNA TGTGCCAGCAGCTTTACAGGGGCATCCTATAATTCACCCCTCCACTTT. Encoded protein: CASSFTGASYNSPLHF. The chain combines TRBV5-5 with TRBJ1-6, with 7 bases aligning to TRBD1. Germline loops: CDR1 SGHKS, CDR2 YYEKEE (reference sequence). V dropped 2 bases and J dropped 1; count of bases not matched to a gene: 3. The CDR3 covers 16 residues.

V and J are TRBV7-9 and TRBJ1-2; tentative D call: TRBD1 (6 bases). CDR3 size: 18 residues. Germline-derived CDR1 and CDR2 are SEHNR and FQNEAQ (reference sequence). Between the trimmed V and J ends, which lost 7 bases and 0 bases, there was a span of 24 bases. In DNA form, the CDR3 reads TGTGCCAGCACCTTTTGGATTGGGGGGGCTTACTCTAACTATGGCTACACCTTC. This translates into CASTFWIGGAYSNYGYTF.

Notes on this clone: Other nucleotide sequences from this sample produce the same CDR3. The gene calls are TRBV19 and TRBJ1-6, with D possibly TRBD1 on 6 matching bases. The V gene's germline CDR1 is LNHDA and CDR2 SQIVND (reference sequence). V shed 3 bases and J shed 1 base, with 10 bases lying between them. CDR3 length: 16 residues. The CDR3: CASSISGTSYNSPLHF. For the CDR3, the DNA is TGTGCCAGTAGTATCTCCGGGACATCCTATAATTCACCCCTCCACTTT.

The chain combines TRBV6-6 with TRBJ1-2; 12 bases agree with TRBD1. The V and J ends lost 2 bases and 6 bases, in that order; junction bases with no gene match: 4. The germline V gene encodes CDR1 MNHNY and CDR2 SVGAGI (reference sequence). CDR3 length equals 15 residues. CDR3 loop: CASSYRGQGADGYTF. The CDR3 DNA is TGTGCCAGCAGTTACAGGGGACAGGGGGCGGATGGCTACACCTTC.

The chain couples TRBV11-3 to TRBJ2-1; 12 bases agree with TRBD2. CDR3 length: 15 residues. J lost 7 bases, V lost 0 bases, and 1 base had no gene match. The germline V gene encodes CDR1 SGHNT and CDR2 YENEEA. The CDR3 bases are TGTGCCAGCAGCTTAGAAGGGACTAGCGGGAATGAGCAGTTCTTC. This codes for CASSLEGTSGNEQFF.

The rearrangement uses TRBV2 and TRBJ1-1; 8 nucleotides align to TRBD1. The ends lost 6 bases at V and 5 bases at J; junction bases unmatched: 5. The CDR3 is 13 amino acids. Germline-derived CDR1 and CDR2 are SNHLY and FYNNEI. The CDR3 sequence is CASRADRGTEAFF. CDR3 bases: TGTGCCAGCAGAGCTGACAGGGGAACTGAAGCTTTCTTT.

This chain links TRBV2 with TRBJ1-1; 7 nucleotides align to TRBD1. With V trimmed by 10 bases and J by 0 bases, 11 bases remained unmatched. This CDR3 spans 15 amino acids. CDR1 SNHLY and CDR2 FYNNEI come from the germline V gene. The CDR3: CATKGGTAMNTEAFF. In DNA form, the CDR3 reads TGTGCCACCAAAGGGGGGACAGCCATGAACACTGAAGCTTTCTTT. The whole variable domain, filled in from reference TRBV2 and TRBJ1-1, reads EPEVTQTPSHQVTQMGQEVILRCVPISNHLYFYWYRQILGQKVEFLVSFYNNEISEKSEIFDDQFSVERPDGSNFTLKIRSTKLEDSAMYFCATKGGTAMNTEAFFGQGTRLTVV.

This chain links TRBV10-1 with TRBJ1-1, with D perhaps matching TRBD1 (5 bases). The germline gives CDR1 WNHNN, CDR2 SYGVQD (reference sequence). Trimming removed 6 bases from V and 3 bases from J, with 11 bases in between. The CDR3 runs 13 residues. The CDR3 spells CASRGIGDTEAFF. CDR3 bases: TGCGCCAGCAGGGGAATAGGGGACACTGAAGCTTTCTTT.

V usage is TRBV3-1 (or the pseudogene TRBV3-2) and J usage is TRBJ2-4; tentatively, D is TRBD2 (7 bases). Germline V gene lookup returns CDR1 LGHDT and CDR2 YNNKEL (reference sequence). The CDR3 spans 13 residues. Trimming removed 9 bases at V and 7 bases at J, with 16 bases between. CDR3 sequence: CASTLQGGNIQYF. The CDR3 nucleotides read TGTGCCAGTACGCTACAGGGAGGGAACATTCAGTACTTC.

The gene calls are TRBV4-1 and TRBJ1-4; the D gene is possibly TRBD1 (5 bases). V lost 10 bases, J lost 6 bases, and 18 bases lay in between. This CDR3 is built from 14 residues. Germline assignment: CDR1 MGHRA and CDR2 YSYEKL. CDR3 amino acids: CATSWTGGDEKLFF. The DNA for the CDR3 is TGCGCCACCTCCTGGACGGGAGGGGATGAAAAACTGTTTTTT.

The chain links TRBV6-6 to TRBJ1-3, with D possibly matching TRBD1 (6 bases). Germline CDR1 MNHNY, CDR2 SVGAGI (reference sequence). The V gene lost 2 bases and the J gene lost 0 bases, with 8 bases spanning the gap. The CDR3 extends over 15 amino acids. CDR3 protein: CASSYGQISGNTIYF. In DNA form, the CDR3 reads TGTGCCAGCAGTTACGGACAGATCTCTGGAAACACCATATATTTT.

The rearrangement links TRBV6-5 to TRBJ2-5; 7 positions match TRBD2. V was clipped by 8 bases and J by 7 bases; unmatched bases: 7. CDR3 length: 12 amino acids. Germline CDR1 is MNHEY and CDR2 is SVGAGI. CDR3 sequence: CASRIAGGTQYF. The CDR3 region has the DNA TGTGCCAGCCGGATAGCGGGTGGGACCCAGTACTTC.

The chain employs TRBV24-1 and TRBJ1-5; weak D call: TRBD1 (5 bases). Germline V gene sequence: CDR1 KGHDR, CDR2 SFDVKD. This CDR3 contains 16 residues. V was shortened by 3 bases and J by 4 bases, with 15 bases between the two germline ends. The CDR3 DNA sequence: TGTGCCACCAGTGATAACCAGGACAAGTTGAATCAGCCCCAGCATTTT. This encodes CATSDNQDKLNQPQHF.

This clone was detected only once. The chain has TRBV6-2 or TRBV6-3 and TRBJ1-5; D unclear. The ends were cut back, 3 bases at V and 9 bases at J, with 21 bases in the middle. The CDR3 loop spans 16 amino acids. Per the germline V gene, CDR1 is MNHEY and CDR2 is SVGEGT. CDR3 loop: CASSYVSDVLEGPQHF. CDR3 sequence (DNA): TGTGCCAGCAGTTATGTCTCGGATGTTTTGGAGGGGCCCCAGCATTTT.

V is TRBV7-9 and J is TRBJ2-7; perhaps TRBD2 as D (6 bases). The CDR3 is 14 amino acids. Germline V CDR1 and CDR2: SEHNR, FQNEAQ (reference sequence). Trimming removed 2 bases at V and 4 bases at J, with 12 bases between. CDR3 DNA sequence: TGTGCCAGCAGCTTATCGCGGGATAAGTACGAGCAGTACTTC. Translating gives CASSLSRDKYEQYF.